This T cell receptor beta chain derives from a study of Graves' ophthalmopathy and Graves' hyperthyroidism. TCR beta CDR3 regions were amplified from RNA transcripts. An opening RT-PCR round employed HTBI primers and preceded a second-round multiplex PCR. TCRdb re-called the multiplex PCR reads with MiXCR, one entry per CDR3 protein. The data show around 520,000 distinct CDR3 sequences, roughly 40% seen once. From germline, CDR1 is MGHDK and CDR2 SYGVNS. This CDR3 has 14 amino acids. V lost 9 bases and J lost 8; bases outside the gene matches: 12. The sequence came from an adult man with Graves' hyperthyroidism. Specimen: peripheral blood or thyroid tissue (not recorded which). The J gene is TRBJ1-4, the V gene TRBV25-1, with 7 bases lining up with TRBD1. The CDR3, as DNA: TGTGCCAGTTTTGACAGGGCCGAAAGGGAAAAACTGTTTTTT. Encoded protein: CASFDRAEREKLFF.